A single sample gave rise to the 11 T cell receptor beta chains below, sequenced in a study of T cells after yellow fever vaccination. TCRdb re-derived calls from the 5' RACE reads in MiXCR, one entry per CDR3 protein. The sample shows 250,000 or so distinct CDR3 sequences, roughly 3.7% of them seen only once. Source: PBMCs, taken 15 days after the yellow fever booster vaccination. These receptors were taken from a man aged 18 to 29 who received the YFV17D yellow fever vaccine.

The sample holds many counts of this clonotype. This chain connects TRBV5-1 to TRBJ1-1; no clear D gene. Germline V gives CDR1 SGHRS, CDR2 YFSETQ. The germline V and J ends were trimmed by 3 bases and 4 bases, with 10 bases remaining between them. This CDR3 spans 13 amino acids. CDR3 amino acids: CASSSPPGTEAFF. The CDR3 nucleotides are TGCGCCAGCAGCTCACCCCCGGGCACTGAAGCTTTCTTT.

The chain is built from TRBV7-6 and TRBJ2-5; TRBD2 is a possible D gene (5 bases). The germline CDR1 and CDR2 sequences are SGHVS and FNYEAQ. The CDR3 runs to 13 residues. Trimming cost V 5 bases and J 10 bases, with 17 bases left between them. In nucleotides, the CDR3 is TGTGCCAGCAGCGGATCGTCCGGTGGGAGCCAGTACTTC. This translates into CASSGSSGGSQYF.

This clonotype was seen many times. The chain is built from TRBV25-1 and TRBJ2-7, with a possible D match to TRBD2 (5 bases). The germline V and J ends were trimmed by 5 bases and 6 bases, with 14 bases remaining between them. The CDR3 spans 13 residues. The germline CDR1 and CDR2 sequences are MGHDK and SYGVNS. CDR3 sequence (DNA): TGTGCCAGCAGTTCACAGCGGACCGGCGAGCAGTACTTC. Translated: CASSSQRTGEQYF.

At least ten counts were recorded for this clonotype. The rearrangement links TRBV7-6 to TRBJ2-7; 8 bases agree with TRBD1. Trimming at V came to 4 bases and at J to 2 bases, leaving 4 bases not matched to a gene. CDR1 is SGHVS and CDR2 is FNYEAQ in the germline V gene. This CDR3 region has 14 residues. The CDR3: CASSSGQGTYEQYF. CDR3 DNA sequence: TGTGCCAGCAGCTCCGGACAGGGTACCTACGAGCAGTACTTC.

In its sample, this clonotype was seen many times. The rearrangement uses TRBV28 and TRBJ1-1, with 8 bases identical to TRBD1. The V and J ends lost 2 bases and 5 bases, in that order; junction bases with no gene match: 10. The CDR3 consists of 16 residues. Germline V gene sequence: CDR1 MDHEN, CDR2 SYDVKM. CDR3 in DNA: TGTGCCAGCAGTTTAAGTCAGGGGGCCGGGAGGACTGAAGCTTTCTTT. Protein product: CASSLSQGAGRTEAFF.

On this clonotype: A read error is possible here, since a much larger clone lies one base away. V is TRBV3-1 and J is TRBJ2-3, with D hard to call. Germline V gene lookup returns CDR1 LGHDT and CDR2 YNNKEL (reference sequence). This CDR3 contains 14 residues. Trimming cost V 7 bases and J 1 base, with 12 bases left between them. The CDR3 loop reads CASTPSPRTDTQYF. The DNA for the CDR3 is TGTGCCAGCACCCCGAGTCCGCGCACAGATACGCAGTATTTT.

Ten or more counts support this clonotype. V is TRBV12-3 or TRBV12-4 and J is TRBJ1-6; TRBD1 might be the D (5 bases). The CDR3 is 13 residues long. Between the trimmed V and J ends, which lost 3 bases and 11 bases, there was a span of 11 bases. As DNA, the CDR3 is TGTGCCAGCAGTTTGGCCAGGGTCACACCCCTCCACTTT. Translated, it gives CASSLARVTPLHF.

This clonotype was seen ten or more times. The rearrangement joins TRBV7-9 to TRBJ1-2; 8 nucleotides match TRBD1. Germline V CDR1 and CDR2: SEHNR, FQNEAQ (reference sequence). The trim removed 3 bases at V and 4 bases at J, leaving 7 bases unmatched. CDR3 size: 15 residues. DNA of the CDR3: TGTGCCAGCAGCTTCCGTCCACAGGGGGGCTATGGCTACACCTTC. This sequence encodes CASSFRPQGGYGYTF.

This clonotype was observed many times. The chain employs TRBV5-1 and TRBJ2-3; D is ambiguous. The CDR3 sequence is 15 residues long. Germline CDR1 and CDR2: SGHRS and YFSETQ. V was shortened by 0 bases and J by 2 bases, with 10 bases between the two germline ends. This CDR3 is CASSLDGNPTDTQYF. Here the CDR3 DNA reads TGCGCCAGCAGCTTGGACGGCAACCCCACAGATACGCAGTATTTT.

This clonotype occurred many times. V is TRBV5-1 and J is TRBJ2-3; D possibly matches TRBD1 or TRBD2 (5 bases each). Germline V gene lookup returns CDR1 SGHRS and CDR2 YFSETQ. The CDR3 runs to 12 residues. V lost 3 bases and J 4 bases, leaving 6 bases between the germline ends. CDR3 nucleotide sequence: TGCGCCAGCAGCTGGGGGTCAGATACGCAGTATTTT. Residues: CASSWGSDTQYF.

This clonotype has just a few counts. The gene calls are TRBV29-1 and TRBJ1-1, with D tentatively TRBD1 (5 bases). V was trimmed by 0 bases and J by 1 base, leaving 12 bases between them. CDR1 and CDR2 (germline): SQVTM, ANQGSEA. The CDR3 spans 15 residues. DNA of the CDR3: TGCAGCGTTGAAGATTCAGGGTTGGAGAACACTGAAGCTTTCTTT. Amino acids: CSVEDSGLENTEAFF. The entire variable domain, with the rest obtained from reference TRBV29-1 and TRBJ1-1, is as follows: SAVISQKPSRDICQRGTSLTIQCQVDSQVTMMFWYRQQPGQSLTLIATANQGSEATYESGFVIDKFPISRPNLTFSTLTVSNMSPEDSSIYLCSVEDSGLENTEAFFGQGTRLTVV.